This T cell receptor (beta chain) was sequenced for a study of radiation and T cells in renal cell carcinoma (dated by TCRdb to 2018 to 2020). With respect to the entire study: A total of 53 samples underwent TCR beta sequencing, made up of approximately 26 tumors and about 27 peripheral blood samples. The final blood draw took place at 4 weeks after radiation, the same time as nephrectomy. A total of about 3.8 million unique CDR3 nucleotide sequences, encoding 2.5 million to 3 million unique CDR3 amino acid sequences, were found across all 50 or so samples.

Here is what the overall study found, with its caveats: Because no pretreatment tumor biopsies were available, whether clonotypes were present in the tumor at baseline could not be determined. In blood, the top tumor clonotypes increased between baseline and 2 weeks post-radiation and then shrank by 4 weeks, which suggests that tumor-resident clones expanded only transiently. Because the trial had a single-armed design, the trial could not examine how radiation dose or scheduling affected the TCR repertoire. Blood repertoire dynamics were not followed beyond 4 weeks after treatment.

V is clipped by 6 bases and J by 8 bases, and the sequence between their germline boundaries is 11 bases long. From the cysteine through the phenylalanine, the CDR3 covers 11 amino acids. Of all the DNA, just the CDR3 is kept, 33 bases in frame from base 1. Reading the germline V gene (reference sequence) gives CDR1 SGHNT and CDR2 YYREEE. This specimen's time point label, per the study, means: blood 4 weeks post-SBRT, at nephrectomy. The treatment or condition label, read with the paper, signifies: 15 Gy SBRT to primary tumor, nephrectomy 4 weeks later. The samples were obtained from a clinical trial, where primary renal cell carcinomas were treated with 15 Gy stereotactic body radiation therapy and then removed by nephrectomy 4 weeks afterward. To follow tumor-enriched clonotypes, serial peripheral blood was collected from radiation-treated patients at baseline and at 2 weeks and 4 weeks after SBRT. All patients had renal cell carcinoma with clear cell pathology. Genomic DNA for TCR sequencing was prepared using the QIAamp DNA Blood Mini Kit (Qiagen). Samples were included in the analyses only if all quality control checks were passed.

Following the manufacturer's recommendations, the immunoSEQ kit was used to generate TCR beta libraries from genomic DNA. To prepare the libraries, a first multiplex PCR with proprietary primers was run, followed by a second PCR that added unique barcodes, and a bead cleanup was done after each round. A kit-provided positive control reaction and a negative control reaction were included in every sample batch. The final libraries underwent checking on an Agilent 4200 TapeStation D1000 ScreenTape, volumetric pooling, and quantification by qPCR. An Illumina NextSeq500 fitted with a MidOutput 150-cycle cartridge performed the sequencing, running 156 Read1 cycles and 15 Index1 cycles with the kit's custom primers. The pooled library was loaded at approximately 1.1 pM with an approximately 21% PhiX control spike-in. Per the original workflow: Vendor-processed data were analyzed in R, and a clonotype was defined as all T cells sharing the same CDR3 nucleotide sequence. For clone abundance analyses, frequencies were normalized to the 10,000 most abundant clones in each sample. Before analysis, public T cell clones were removed, and these numbered fewer than six per sample on average. Tumor-enriched and baseline blood-enriched clonotypes were defined by at least a 32-fold difference in abundance between compartments. Clonotypes expanded or contracted between blood time points were identified with a beta-binomial differential abundance model. Similarity between tumor and blood repertoires was quantified using the Baroni-Urbani and Buser coefficient, and groups were compared with two-tailed Wilcoxon tests in R. This is the immuneACCESS table as TCRdb keeps it, with only in-frame sequences that have V and J called. A part of the clones is gone; compared with another copy, unresolved V genes explain less than half, and the rest is unexplained. V and J calls and clone size are those listed in that table; D and trimming were worked out from the DNA. The sample contains more than 120,000 clones, 70% to 90% of them found a single time. Clones ranked in the top ten supply around a sixth of the sample.

A remark on this clone: No cognate antigen has been identified for it. It has no much larger one-base neighbor in the sample; base qualities were not kept.

The sequences come from blood, collected from a patient whose treatment included radiotherapy and nephrectomy. The sequence is built from TRBV5-4 and TRBJ1-2; the D gene is unclear. This TCR was recovered from a woman aged 45-65 years with renal cell carcinoma. The encoded CDR3 is CASTPGEGYTF. At the DNA level, the sequence is TGTGCCAGCACCCCAGGAGAAGGCTACACCTTC. The CDR3, completed at both ends by the reference TRBV5-4 and TRBJ1-2 genes, gives the full variable domain ETGVTQSPTHLIKTRGQQVTLRCSSQSGHNTVSWYQQALGQGPQFIFQYYREEENGRGNFPPRFSGLQFPNYSSELNVNALELDDSALYLCASTPGEGYTFGSGTRLTVV.